The 14 T cell receptor beta chains listed next were all sequenced from one sample in a study of shared clonotypes between healthy human individuals. The naive CD8 population came from CD45RO-negative cells selected for CCR7, without terminally differentiated effector memory CD45RA+ cells. Generated by immunoSEQ multiplex PCR, the TCRdb table keeps only in-frame clones and is missing some. The sample has around 1.9 million clones, approximately 94% seen once. Sequencing input: naive CD8+ T cells from PBMCs. These receptors were collected from a man in his late teens or twenties in good health. Some clones in this sample may be carry-over from other donors' samples.

V gene TRBV6-1 combines with J gene TRBJ2-7; D is possibly TRBD1 (6 bases). Germline V gene sequence: CDR1 MNHNS, CDR2 SASEGT. This CDR3 contains 13 residues. The ends were cut back, 6 bases at V and 5 bases at J, with 14 bases in the middle. In DNA form, the CDR3 reads TGTGCCAGCAGGGACAGTGGACCCCACGAGCAGTACTTC. Translated, it gives CASRDSGPHEQYF.

The chain employs TRBV6-5 and TRBJ1-2, with 8 bases lining up with TRBD1. Unmatched junction bases numbered 4, after V lost 4 bases and J lost 3 bases. Germline values: CDR1 MNHEY, CDR2 SVGAGI. This CDR3 region has 14 residues. The CDR3 nucleotides are TGTGCCAGCAGTTCCACGGACAGGGACTATGGCTACACCTTC. Residues: CASSSTDRDYGYTF.

The rearrangement uses TRBV6-5 and TRBJ2-7, with a weak D call TRBD1 (5 bases). Germline loops: CDR1 MNHEY, CDR2 SVGAGI. Trimming took off 2 bases at V and 3 bases at J, with 14 bases between the two ends. This CDR3 has 15 residues. CDR3 coding DNA: TGTGCCAGCAGTTACAGGGGCCCCTCGTTCTACGAGCAGTACTTC. Residues: CASSYRGPSFYEQYF.

This clone was detected only once. V gene TRBV5-1 combines with J gene TRBJ1-2, with TRBD1 identical over 7 bases. From germline, CDR1 is SGHRS and CDR2 YFSETQ. Trimming took 0 bases from V and 4 from J; bases not matched to a gene: 6. CDR3 length equals 15 residues. The CDR3 loop is CASSLGKGGGYGYTF. CDR3 sequence (DNA): TGCGCCAGCAGCTTGGGAAAAGGGGGCGGCTATGGCTACACCTTC.

For the CDR3, the DNA is TGTGCCAGCAGCCTACCCACGGGGGACTTCTATGGCTACACCTTC. Encoded protein: CASSLPTGDFYGYTF. V and J are TRBV7-9 and TRBJ1-2; a possible D gene is TRBD1 (5 bases). V dropped 5 bases and J dropped 4 bases, with 17 bases sitting between them. Germline assignment: CDR1 SEHNR and CDR2 FQNEAQ (reference sequence). This CDR3 region has 15 residues.

This clone appeared a single time. This CDR3 is also generated by other DNA sequences in the sample. This chain uses TRBV6-1 with TRBJ2-7; D is uncertain. The CDR3 spans 12 residues. Per germline, CDR1 MNHNS and CDR2 SASEGT. V dropped 2 bases and J dropped 0 bases, with 2 bases sitting between them. The CDR3 loop reads CASSESSYEQYF. The CDR3 DNA reads TGTGCCAGCAGTGAAAGCTCCTACGAGCAGTACTTC.

The chain links TRBV19 to TRBJ2-7, with D perhaps TRBD1 or TRBD2 (5 bases each). CDR3 size: 16 residues. The V end lost 6 bases, the J end lost 2 bases, and 20 bases lay between the germline ends. Germline CDR1 reads LNHDA; CDR2 reads SQIVND (reference sequence). The CDR3 DNA follows: TGTGCCAGTAGCCCCCAGGGCCCGGAGGTAGCCTACGAGCAGTACTTC. Protein: CASSPQGPEVAYEQYF.

V and J are TRBV19 and TRBJ2-2; D unresolved. From germline, CDR1 is LNHDA and CDR2 SQIVND (reference sequence). The CDR3 has 14 residues. Deletions cut 3 bases from V and 1 base from J, with 6 bases between. Here the CDR3 reads CASSMIENTGELFF. In nucleotides, the CDR3 is TGTGCCAGTAGTATGATCGAGAACACCGGGGAGCTGTTTTTT.

This clone has just a few counts. The rearrangement uses TRBV7-9 and TRBJ1-1, with D uncertain. Germline V CDR1 and CDR2: SEHNR, FQNEAQ (reference sequence). The CDR3 is made up of 17 amino acids. V was pared by 2 bases and J by 2 bases, with 18 bases between. CDR3 amino acids: CASSLPLGTASNTEAFF. In nucleotides, the CDR3 is TGTGCCAGCAGCTTACCCCTAGGCACAGCCAGTAACACTGAAGCTTTCTTT.

This sequence joins TRBV27 and TRBJ1-4; D not resolved. CDR3 length: 15 amino acids. Trimming pared 5 bases from V and 3 bases from J, leaving 13 bases between. CDR1 is MNHEY, CDR2 SMNVEV, per germline (reference sequence). Here the CDR3 reads CASSEIRAANEKLFF. CDR3 bases: TGTGCCAGCAGTGAGATCCGGGCCGCTAATGAAAAACTGTTTTTT.

V gene TRBV28 combines with J gene TRBJ2-1; D tentatively reads TRBD1 or TRBD2 (5 bases each). The CDR3 has 17 residues. Germline CDR1 and CDR2: MDHEN and SYDVKM. V lost 3 bases to trimming and J lost 0 bases, with 15 bases between them. The CDR3 spells CASSFRDGRTSYNEQFF. CDR3 coding DNA: TGTGCCAGCAGTTTCCGGGACGGGCGGACCTCCTACAATGAGCAGTTCTTC.

This clone was detected only once. This rearrangement joins TRBV7-9 to TRBJ2-5; D unclear. Near its end, the DNA agrees better with TRBJ2-7, so the J call may be wrong. CDR3 length equals 11 residues. CDR1 SEHNR and CDR2 FQNEAQ come from the germline V gene (reference sequence). The CDR3 nucleotides are TGTGCCAGCGGAACTCTCGGCGAGCAGTACTTC. It codes for CASGTLGEQYF.

This clone has only one observation. This rearrangement joins TRBV7-9 to TRBJ2-3, with TRBD2 matching 8 bases. V lost 5 bases and J lost 1; bases outside the gene matches: 8. Germline V CDR1 and CDR2: SEHNR, FQNEAQ (reference sequence). This CDR3 is built from 16 residues. In DNA form, the CDR3 reads TGTGCCAGCAGCCCCAATAGCGGGACGGGCACAGATACGCAGTATTTT. It codes for CASSPNSGTGTDTQYF.

This clone was detected a few times. For the CDR3, the DNA is TGTGCCAGCAGCCAGGCGCTTGACACTGAAGCTTTCTTT. It codes for CASSQALDTEAFF. This rearrangement joins TRBV2 to TRBJ1-1, with unresolved D. V lost 6 bases, J lost 3 bases, and 11 bases lay in between. Germline CDR1 reads SNHLY; CDR2 reads FYNNEI. The CDR3 consists of 13 residues.